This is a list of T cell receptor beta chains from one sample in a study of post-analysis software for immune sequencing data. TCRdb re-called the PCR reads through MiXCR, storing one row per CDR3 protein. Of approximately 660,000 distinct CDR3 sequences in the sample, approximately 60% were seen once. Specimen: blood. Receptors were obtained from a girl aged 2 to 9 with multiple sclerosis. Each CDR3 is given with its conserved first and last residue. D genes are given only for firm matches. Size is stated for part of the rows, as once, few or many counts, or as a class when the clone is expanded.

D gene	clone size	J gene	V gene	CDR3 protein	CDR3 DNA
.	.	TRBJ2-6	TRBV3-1	CASAQDSSGANVLTF	TGTGCCAGCGCCCAAGACAGCTCTGGGGCCAACGTCCTGACTTTC
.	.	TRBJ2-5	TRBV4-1	CASSQEGSRRETQYF	TGCGCCAGCAGCCAAGAAGGCTCTAGAAGAGAGACCCAGTACTTC
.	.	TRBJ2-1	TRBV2	CASGREGEQFF	TGTGCCAGCGGCCGCGAGGGTGAGCAGTTCTTC
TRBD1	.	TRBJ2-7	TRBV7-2	CASSAGTGSPYEQYF	TGTGCCAGCAGCGCGGGGACAGGGAGTCCCTACGAGCAGTACTTC
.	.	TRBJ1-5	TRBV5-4	CASSLDPGGDQPQHF	TGTGCCAGCAGCTTGGATCCGGGGGGGGATCAGCCCCAGCATTTT
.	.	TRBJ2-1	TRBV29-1	CSVDRDSLFYNEQFF	TGCAGCGTTGATCGCGACAGCCTATTCTACAATGAGCAGTTCTTC
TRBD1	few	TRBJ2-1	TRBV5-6	CASSLVGAGGEQFF	TGTGCCAGCAGCTTGGTAGGGGCAGGGGGTGAGCAGTTCTTC
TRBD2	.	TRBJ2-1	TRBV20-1	CSVTSAYNEQFF	TGCAGTGTGACTAGCGCTTACAATGAGCAGTTCTTC
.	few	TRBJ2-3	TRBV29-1	CSVGGRTLMDTQYF	TGCAGCGTTGGAGGCAGGACTCTGATGGATACGCAGTATTTT
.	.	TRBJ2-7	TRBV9	CASSVATGQSIYEQYF	TGTGCCAGCAGCGTAGCTACCGGACAGTCGATCTACGAGCAGTACTTC
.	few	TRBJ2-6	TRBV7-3	CASSSGAGANVLTF	TGTGCCAGCAGCTCGGGGGCTGGGGCCAACGTCCTGACTTTC
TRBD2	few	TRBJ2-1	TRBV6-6	CASSYISGGRGNEQFF	TGTGCCAGCAGTTACATAAGCGGGGGGAGGGGGAATGAGCAGTTCTTC
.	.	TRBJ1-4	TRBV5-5	CASSDDTGSTNEKLFF	TGTGCCAGCAGCGATGATACAGGGTCGACTAATGAAAAACTGTTTTTT
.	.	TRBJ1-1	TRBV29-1	CSVVGVETEAFF	TGCAGCGTTGTCGGGGTCGAGACTGAAGCTTTCTTT
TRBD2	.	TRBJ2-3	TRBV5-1	CASSLAGLAGQDTQYF	TGCGCCAGCAGCTTGGCCGGACTAGCGGGTCAGGATACGCAGTATTTT
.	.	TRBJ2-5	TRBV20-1	CSARPGQTETQYF	TGCAGTGCTAGACCCGGACAGACGGAGACCCAGTACTTC
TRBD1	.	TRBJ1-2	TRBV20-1	CSARKTGGAGSNYGYTF	TGCAGTGCTAGAAAGACAGGGGGCGCCGGTTCTAACTATGGCTACACCTTC
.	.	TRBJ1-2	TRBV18	CASSTTSVYGYTF	TGTGCCAGCTCAACCACCAGCGTCTATGGCTACACCTTC
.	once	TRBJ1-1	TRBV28	CASFFSLDRGENTEAFF	TGTGCCAGCTTCTTCTCTTTGGATAGGGGGGAGAACACTGAAGCTTTCTTT
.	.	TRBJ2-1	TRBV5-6	CASSFTLRGEQFF	TGTGCCAGCAGCTTCACCTTACGGGGTGAGCAGTTCTTC
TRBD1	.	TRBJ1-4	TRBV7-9	CASSGGRSNEKLFF	TGTGCCAGCTCAGGGGGCAGAAGTAATGAAAAACTGTTTTTT
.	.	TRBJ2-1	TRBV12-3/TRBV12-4	CASHGTRYNEQFF	TGTGCCAGCCACGGGACGAGGTACAATGAGCAGTTCTTC
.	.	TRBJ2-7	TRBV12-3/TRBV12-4	CASSLVNYEQYF	TGTGCCAGCAGTTTAGTTAACTACGAGCAGTACTTC
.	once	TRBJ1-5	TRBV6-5	CASRRDGLANQPQHF	TGTGCCAGCAGGAGGGACGGATTAGCAAATCAGCCCCAGCATTTT
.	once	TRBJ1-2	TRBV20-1	CSAINGYTF	TGCAGTGCTATCAATGGCTACACCTTC